A selection of T cell receptor beta chains follows, all from one sample in a study of PD-L1 blockade in urothelial cancer. The table came from immunoSEQ multiplex PCR; TCRdb's copy has only in-frame clones and leaves some out. The top ten hold around 1.5% of the sample, which has around 66,000 clones, roughly four fifths seen once. The material sequenced was PBMCs, taken around atezolizumab (anti-PD-L1) treatment. The receptor source for this set is a man between 65 and 80 years old with urothelial cancer. CDR3s include the opening cysteine and the closing phenylalanine or tryptophan. The order of the fields is D gene, V gene, CDR3 length, clone size, J gene, CDR3 protein, CDR3 DNA. D genes are given only for firm matches. Where a row states a size, it is once, few, many or the class of an expanded clone; other rows omit it.

>NA|TRBV27|14|NA|TRBJ1-5
CASSLRYSNQPQHF
TGTGCCAGCAGTCTACGTTATTCTAATCAGCCCCAGCATTTT
>TRBD1|TRBV7-9|15|NA|TRBJ1-1
CASSLTTGLNTEAFF
TGTGCCAGCAGCTTAACGACAGGGCTCAACACTGAAGCTTTCTTT
>NA|TRBV6-5|14|NA|TRBJ2-7
CASSYGQGSDEQYF
TGTGCCAGCAGTTACGGTCAGGGTTCAGACGAGCAGTACTTC
>TRBD1|TRBV9|15|NA|TRBJ2-4
CASSPTSGQGDIQYF
TGTGCCAGCAGCCCCACGAGCGGACAGGGTGACATTCAGTACTTC
>NA|TRBV18|14|NA|TRBJ2-1
CASSLQTGLNEQFF
TGTGCCAGCTCTCTGCAAACAGGCCTCAATGAGCAGTTCTTC
>TRBD1|TRBV2|15|NA|TRBJ2-3
CASSRDRGQADTQYF
TGTGCCAGCAGTCGGGACAGGGGTCAGGCAGATACGCAGTATTTT
>TRBD1|TRBV19|16|NA|TRBJ2-1
CASSIDQGALYNEQFF
TGTGCCAGTAGTATAGATCAGGGGGCTCTATACAATGAGCAGTTCTTC
>TRBD1|TRBV4-1|18|NA|TRBJ1-5
CASSPLDRGSYSNQPQHF
TGCGCCAGCAGCCCTCTGGACAGGGGCTCCTATAGCAATCAGCCCCAGCATTTT
>NA|TRBV9|14|NA|TRBJ2-7
CASSFRDLSYEQYF
TGTGCCAGCAGTTTCCGGGACTTGTCCTACGAGCAGTACTTC
>NA|TRBV30|13|NA|TRBJ2-3
CAWTGTGTDTQYF
TGTGCCTGGACCGGGACTGGCACAGATACGCAGTATTTT
>NA|TRBV7-9|16|NA|TRBJ1-1
CAIEGGVIVGNTEAFF
TGTGCCATCGAGGGTGGGGTAATTGTGGGGAACACTGAAGCTTTCTTT
>TRBD2|TRBV4-2|16|NA|TRBJ2-7
CASSQDQAGASYEQYF
TGTGCCAGCAGCCAAGATCAGGCGGGAGCCTCCTACGAGCAGTACTTC
>TRBD1|TRBV4-3|15|NA|TRBJ2-7
CASSQAGTGYYEQYF
TGCGCCAGCAGCCAGGCCGGGACAGGTTATTACGAGCAGTACTTC
>TRBD1|TRBV18|14|NA|TRBJ1-5
CASSPGQGNQPQHF
TGTGCCAGCTCTCCCGGACAGGGTAATCAGCCCCAGCATTTT
>TRBD1|TRBV7-3|14|NA|TRBJ2-7
CASSPGQGDYEQYF
TGTGCCAGCAGCCCGGGACAGGGGGACTACGAGCAGTACTTC
>NA|TRBV19|15|NA|TRBJ1-1
CASSIDPFMNTEAFF
TGTGCCAGTAGTATAGACCCCTTTATGAACACTGAAGCTTTCTTT
>NA|TRBV10-1|13|few|TRBJ2-7
CASSEGSSYEQYF
TGCGCCAGCAGTGAGGGCAGCTCCTACGAGCAGTACTTC
>TRBD2|TRBV11-2|15|NA|TRBJ2-1
CAGQDSGRAGNEQFF
TGTGCCGGACAGGACAGCGGGAGGGCCGGGAATGAGCAGTTCTTC
>NA|TRBV9|15|few|TRBJ2-2
CASSVDGANTGELFF
TGTGCCAGCAGCGTAGACGGGGCGAACACCGGGGAGCTGTTTTTT
>NA|TRBV5-1|12|NA|TRBJ2-5
CASNQGQETQYF
TGCGCCAGCAATCAGGGGCAGGAGACCCAGTACTTC
>NA|TRBV5-4|14|NA|TRBJ1-5
CASSLWGLNQPQHF
TGTGCCAGCAGCTTGTGGGGACTCAATCAGCCCCAGCATTTT
>NA|TRBV2|15|few|TRBJ1-5
CASSVSSRGNQPQHF
TGTGCCAGCAGTGTGTCCTCTCGGGGCAATCAGCCCCAGCATTTT
>TRBD1|TRBV15|13|NA|TRBJ2-1
CATSGGQHNEQFF
TGTGCCACCAGCGGGGGACAGCACAATGAGCAGTTCTTC
>NA|TRBV6-5|15|NA|TRBJ1-3
CASSYGPGSGNTIYF
TGTGCCAGCAGTTACGGTCCAGGGTCCGGAAACACCATATATTTT
>NA|TRBV27|15|NA|TRBJ1-5
CASSASVTGGGPQHF
TGTGCCAGCAGCGCCAGCGTGACGGGGGGAGGGCCCCAGCATTTT
>TRBD2|TRBV4-3|20|NA|TRBJ2-1
CASSQDYGGLAGFSYNEQFF
TGCGCCAGCAGCCAAGATTACGGGGGACTAGCGGGATTCTCCTACAATGAGCAGTTCTTC
>NA|TRBV5-6|15|once|TRBJ1-4
CASSLGIRGNEKLFF
TGTGCCAGCAGCTTGGGGATCAGGGGTAATGAAAAACTGTTTTTT
>TRBD1|TRBV6-1|16|NA|TRBJ1-5
CASSGPGTGTRQPQHF
TGTGCCAGCAGTGGCCCCGGGACAGGGACGAGACAGCCCCAGCATTTT
>NA|TRBV6-1|14|few|TRBJ1-1
CASSGGRVGTEAFF
TGTGCCAGCAGTGGGGGCAGGGTGGGGACTGAAGCTTTCTTT
>NA|TRBV7-2|16|NA|TRBJ2-1
CASIQEIGRANNEQFF
TGTGCCAGCATCCAGGAAATTGGCAGGGCGAACAATGAGCAGTTCTTC
>NA|TRBV4-3|15|NA|TRBJ1-1
CASSQERGWGTEAFF
TGCGCCAGCAGCCAAGAAAGGGGGTGGGGCACTGAAGCTTTCTTT
>NA|TRBV9|13|NA|TRBJ2-5
CASSPPTGETQYF
TGTGCCAGCAGCCCGCCGACAGGAGAGACCCAGTACTTC
>TRBD2|TRBV6-1|15|NA|TRBJ2-7
CASSATSGSSYEQYF
TGTGCCAGCAGTGCAACTAGCGGGAGCTCCTACGAGCAGTACTTC
>NA|TRBV5-8|13|once|TRBJ1-1
CASSLLINTEAFF
TGTGCCAGCAGCTTACTTATTAACACTGAAGCTTTCTTT
>NA|TRBV19|14|NA|TRBJ2-1
CASSREYSYNEQFF
TGTGCCAGTAGTCGGGAGTACTCCTACAATGAGCAGTTCTTC
>NA|TRBV4-2|15|few|TRBJ2-7
CASSQDPQETYEQYF
TGTGCCAGCAGCCAAGATCCACAGGAGACCTACGAGCAGTACTTC
>NA|TRBV5-4|13|NA|TRBJ2-3
CASSLFGTDTQYF
TGTGCCAGCAGCCTGTTCGGCACAGATACGCAGTATTTT
>TRBD1|TRBV5-6|16|few|TRBJ1-1
CASSRPGTGVETEAFF
TGTGCCAGCAGCCGTCCCGGGACAGGGGTGGAAACTGAAGCTTTCTTT
>NA|TRBV7-8|14|NA|TRBJ2-7
CASSFRLLSYEQYF
TGTGCCAGCAGCTTTAGACTCCTTTCCTACGAGCAGTACTTC
>TRBD2|TRBV11-3|14|NA|TRBJ2-7
CASGFGRANYEQYF
TGTGCCAGCGGCTTCGGGAGGGCGAATTACGAGCAGTACTTC
>NA|TRBV7-2|14|NA|TRBJ1-5
CASSFSGGNQPQHF
TGTGCCAGCAGCTTTTCGGGGGGGAACCAGCCCCAGCATTTT
>TRBD1|TRBV18|15|NA|TRBJ2-2
CASSPGGAATGELFF
TGTGCCAGCTCTCCAGGGGGCGCGGCGACCGGGGAGCTGTTTTTT
>NA|TRBV10-2|15|NA|TRBJ1-5
CASSISSRAREPQHF
TGCGCCAGCAGTATCTCAAGCCGGGCCAGGGAGCCCCAGCATTTT
>NA|TRBV6-1|16|NA|TRBJ1-2
CASSEETRGPNYGYTF
TGTGCCAGCAGTGAAGAAACACGCGGCCCTAACTATGGCTACACCTTC
>NA|TRBV7-9|13|NA|TRBJ2-6
CASSSVRANVLTF
TGTGCCAGCAGCTCGGTACGGGCCAACGTCCTGACTTTC
>NA|TRBV30|17|NA|TRBJ1-5
CAWSVNRRQNSNQPQHF
TGTGCCTGGAGTGTAAACAGAAGACAAAATAGCAATCAGCCCCAGCATTTT